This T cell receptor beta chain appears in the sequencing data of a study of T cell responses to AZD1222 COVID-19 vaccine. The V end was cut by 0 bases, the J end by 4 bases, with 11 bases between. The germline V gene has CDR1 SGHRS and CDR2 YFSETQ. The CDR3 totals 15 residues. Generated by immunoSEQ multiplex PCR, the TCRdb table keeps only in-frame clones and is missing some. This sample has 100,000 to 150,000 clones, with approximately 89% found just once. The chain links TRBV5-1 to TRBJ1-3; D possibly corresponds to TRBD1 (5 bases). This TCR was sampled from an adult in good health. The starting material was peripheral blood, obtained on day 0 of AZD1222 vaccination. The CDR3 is CASSLAGPGGNTIYF. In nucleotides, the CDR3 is TGCGCCAGCAGCTTGGCGGGGCCGGGGGGAAACACCATATATTTT.